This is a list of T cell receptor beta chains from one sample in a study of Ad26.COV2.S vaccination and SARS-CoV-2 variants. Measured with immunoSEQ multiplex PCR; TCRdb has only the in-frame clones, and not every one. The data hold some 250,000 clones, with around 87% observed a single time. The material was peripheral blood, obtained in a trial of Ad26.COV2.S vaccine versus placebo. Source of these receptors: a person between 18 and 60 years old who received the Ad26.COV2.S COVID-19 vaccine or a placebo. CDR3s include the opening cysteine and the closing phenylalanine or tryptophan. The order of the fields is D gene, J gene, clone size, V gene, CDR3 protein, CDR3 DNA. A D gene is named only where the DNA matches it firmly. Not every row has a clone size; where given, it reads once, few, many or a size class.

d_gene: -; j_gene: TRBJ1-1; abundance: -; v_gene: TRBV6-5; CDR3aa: CASSTDSYRPEAFF; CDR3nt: TGTGCCAGCAGCACGGACAGCTACAGACCCGAAGCTTTCTTT
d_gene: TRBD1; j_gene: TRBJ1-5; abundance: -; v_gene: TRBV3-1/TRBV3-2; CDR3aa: CASSPGTENQPQHF; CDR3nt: TGTGCCAGCAGTCCCGGGACAGAGAATCAGCCCCAGCATTTT
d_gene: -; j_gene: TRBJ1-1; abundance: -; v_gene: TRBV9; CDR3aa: CASSVGQGGTEAFF; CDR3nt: TGTGCCAGCAGCGTAGGTCAGGGTGGAACTGAAGCTTTCTTT
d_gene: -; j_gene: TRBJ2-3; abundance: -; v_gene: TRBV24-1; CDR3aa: CATSDLGPGDTQYF; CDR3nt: TGTGCCACCAGTGATTTGGGCCCTGGGGATACGCAGTATTTT
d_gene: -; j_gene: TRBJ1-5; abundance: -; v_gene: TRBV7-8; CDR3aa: CASSFNMGNQPQHF; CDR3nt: TGTGCCAGCAGCTTCAATATGGGCAATCAGCCCCAGCATTTT
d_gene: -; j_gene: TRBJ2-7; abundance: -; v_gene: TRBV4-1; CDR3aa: CASSQQGEPYEQYF; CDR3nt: TGCGCCAGCAGCCAACAGGGTGAGCCCTACGAGCAGTACTTC
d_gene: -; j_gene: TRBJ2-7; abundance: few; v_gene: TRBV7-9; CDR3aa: CASSRILTGGRKNEQYF; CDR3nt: TGTGCCAGCAGCCGAATTCTCACCGGAGGGAGGAAGAACGAGCAGTACTTC
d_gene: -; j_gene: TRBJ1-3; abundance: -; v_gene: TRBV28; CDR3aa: CATLRQGLAGNTIYF; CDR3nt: TGTGCCACTCTGCGGCAGGGACTGGCAGGAAACACCATATATTTT
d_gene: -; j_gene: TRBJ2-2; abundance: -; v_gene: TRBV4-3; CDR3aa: CASSQDSGNTGELFF; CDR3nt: TGCGCCAGCAGCCAAGATTCAGGGAACACCGGGGAGCTGTTTTTT
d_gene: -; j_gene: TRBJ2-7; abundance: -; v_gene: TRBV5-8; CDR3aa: CASSPRDFPYEQYF; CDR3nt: TGTGCCAGCAGCCCTCGGGACTTCCCCTACGAGCAGTACTTC
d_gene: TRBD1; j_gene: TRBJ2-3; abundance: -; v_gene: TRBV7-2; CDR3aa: CASSFDRGTDTQYF; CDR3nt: TGTGCCAGCAGCTTTGACAGGGGCACAGATACGCAGTATTTT
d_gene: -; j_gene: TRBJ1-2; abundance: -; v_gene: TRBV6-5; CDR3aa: CASSWGRSYGYTF; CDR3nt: TGTGCCAGCAGCTGGGGACGGTCCTATGGCTACACCTTC
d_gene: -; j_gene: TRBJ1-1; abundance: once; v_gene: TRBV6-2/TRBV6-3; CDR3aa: CASSYPSSTGRSEAFF; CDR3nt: TGTGCCAGCAGTTACCCCTCGTCGACAGGCCGATCTGAAGCTTTCTTT
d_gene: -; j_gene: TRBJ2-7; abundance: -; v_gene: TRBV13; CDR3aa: CASSSSGLDYEQYF; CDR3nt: TGTGCCAGCAGCTCTTCAGGGCTCGACTACGAGCAGTACTTC
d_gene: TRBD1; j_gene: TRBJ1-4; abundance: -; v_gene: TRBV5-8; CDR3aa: CASSLGGQGGEKLFF; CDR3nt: TGTGCCAGCAGCCTTGGAGGACAGGGCGGTGAAAAACTGTTTTTT
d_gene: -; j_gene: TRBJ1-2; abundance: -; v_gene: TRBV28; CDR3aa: CASSFGDSYGYTF; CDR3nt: TGTGCCAGCAGTTTCGGAGATAGCTATGGCTACACCTTC
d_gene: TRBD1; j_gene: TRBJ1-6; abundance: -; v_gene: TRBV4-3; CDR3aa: CASSQAQGASYNSPLHF; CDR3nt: TGCGCCAGCAGCCAGGCACAGGGGGCCTCCTATAATTCACCCCTCCACTTT
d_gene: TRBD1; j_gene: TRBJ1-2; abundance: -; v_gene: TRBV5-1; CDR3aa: CASSLQGANYGYTF; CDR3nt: TGCGCCAGCAGCCTACAGGGGGCTAACTATGGCTACACCTTC
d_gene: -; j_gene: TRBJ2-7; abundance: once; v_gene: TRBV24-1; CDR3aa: CATSEGYEQYF; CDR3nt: TGTGCCACCAGTGAGGGCTACGAGCAGTACTTC
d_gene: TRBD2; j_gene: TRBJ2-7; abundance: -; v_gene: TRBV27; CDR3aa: CASSFSRGLAGEGYEQYF; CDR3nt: TGTGCCAGCAGTTTTTCCCGGGGACTAGCGGGAGAAGGGTACGAGCAGTACTTC
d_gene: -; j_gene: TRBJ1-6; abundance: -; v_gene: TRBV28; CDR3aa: CASSLPPGNSPLHF; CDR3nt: TGTGCCAGCAGTTTACCGCCAGGGAATTCACCCCTCCACTTT
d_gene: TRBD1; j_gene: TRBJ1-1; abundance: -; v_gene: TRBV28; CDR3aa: CASSPGTGVTEAFF; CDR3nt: TGTGCCAGCAGCCCCGGGACAGGGGTAACTGAAGCTTTCTTT
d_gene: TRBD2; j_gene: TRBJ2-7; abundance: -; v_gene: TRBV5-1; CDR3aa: CASTLYISGSYEQYF; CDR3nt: TGCGCCAGCACATTATACATTAGCGGGAGCTACGAGCAGTACTTC
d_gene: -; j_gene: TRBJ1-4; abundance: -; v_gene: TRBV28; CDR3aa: CASSPREGKLFF; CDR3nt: TGTGCCAGCAGTCCCCGGGAAGGAAAACTGTTTTTT
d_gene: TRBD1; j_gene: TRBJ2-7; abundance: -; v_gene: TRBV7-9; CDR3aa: CVSSFDRDYEQYF; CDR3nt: TGTGTCAGCAGCTTCGACAGGGACTACGAGCAGTACTTC
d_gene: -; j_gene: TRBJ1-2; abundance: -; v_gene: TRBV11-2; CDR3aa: CASSGIQFYGYTF; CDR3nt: TGTGCCAGCAGTGGAATACAGTTCTATGGCTACACCTTC
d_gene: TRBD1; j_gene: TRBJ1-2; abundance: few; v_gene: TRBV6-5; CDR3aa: CASSLYRGTRGYTF; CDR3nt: TGTGCCAGCAGTTTATACAGGGGGACCAGGGGCTACACCTTC
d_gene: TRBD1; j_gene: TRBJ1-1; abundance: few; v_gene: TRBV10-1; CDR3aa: CASSAGTGYTEAFF; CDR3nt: TGCGCCAGCAGTGCGGGGACAGGGTATACTGAAGCTTTCTTT
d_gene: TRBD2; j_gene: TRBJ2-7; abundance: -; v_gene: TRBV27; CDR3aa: CASRGTSEAYEQYF; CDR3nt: TGTGCCAGCAGAGGGACTAGCGAAGCCTACGAGCAGTACTTC
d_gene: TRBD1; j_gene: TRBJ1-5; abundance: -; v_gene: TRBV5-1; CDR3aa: CASSPRTGDDQPQHF; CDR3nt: TGCGCCAGCAGCCCCCGGACAGGGGACGATCAGCCCCAGCATTTT
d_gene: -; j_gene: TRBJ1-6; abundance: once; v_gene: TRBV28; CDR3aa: CASSQPLSGGRDSPLHF; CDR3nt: TGTGCCAGCAGCCAACCCCTCTCCGGGGGCCGGGATTCACCCCTCCACTTT
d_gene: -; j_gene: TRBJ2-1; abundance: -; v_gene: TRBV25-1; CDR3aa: CASSELGGSSYNEQFF; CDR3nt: TGTGCCAGCAGTGAATTAGGGGGAAGCTCCTACAATGAGCAGTTCTTC
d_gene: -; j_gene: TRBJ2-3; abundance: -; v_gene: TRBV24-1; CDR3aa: CATSDPRGLSTDTQYF; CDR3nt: TGTGCCACCAGTGACCCCAGGGGCCTAAGCACAGATACGCAGTATTTT
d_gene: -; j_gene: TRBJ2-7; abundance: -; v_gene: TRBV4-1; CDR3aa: CASSQAGGAYYEQYF; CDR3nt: TGCGCCAGCAGCCAAGCAGGAGGGGCCTACTACGAGCAGTACTTC
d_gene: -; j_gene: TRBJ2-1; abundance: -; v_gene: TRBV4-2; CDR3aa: CASSPVGNREQFF; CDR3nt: TGTGCCAGCAGCCCCGTGGGGAATCGGGAGCAGTTCTTC
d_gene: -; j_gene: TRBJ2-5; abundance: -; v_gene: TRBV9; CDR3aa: CASSVATSRFPSQETQYF; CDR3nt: TGTGCCAGCAGCGTAGCTACGAGTAGGTTTCCCAGCCAAGAGACCCAGTACTTC
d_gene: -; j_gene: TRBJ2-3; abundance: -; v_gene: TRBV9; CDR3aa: CDFTDTQYF; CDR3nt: TGTGACTTCACAGATACGCAGTATTTT
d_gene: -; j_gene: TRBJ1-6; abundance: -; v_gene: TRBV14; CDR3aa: CASSQELNSPLHF; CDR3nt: TGTGCCAGCAGCCAAGAATTAAATTCACCCCTCCACTTT
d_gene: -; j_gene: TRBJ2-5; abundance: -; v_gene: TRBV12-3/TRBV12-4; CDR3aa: CASSLGAGETQYF; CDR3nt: TGTGCCAGCAGCCTCGGTGCGGGGGAGACCCAGTACTTC
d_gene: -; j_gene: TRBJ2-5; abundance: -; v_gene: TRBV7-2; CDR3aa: CASSLLRPEGETQYF; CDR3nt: TGTGCCAGCAGCTTACTGCGACCCGAGGGGGAGACCCAGTACTTC
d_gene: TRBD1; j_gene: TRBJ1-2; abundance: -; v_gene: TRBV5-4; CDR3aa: CASSRQGHGYTF; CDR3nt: TGTGCCAGCAGCCGACAGGGACACGGCTACACCTTC
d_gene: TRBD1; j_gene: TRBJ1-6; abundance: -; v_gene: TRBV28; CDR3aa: CASRQGEGSPLHF; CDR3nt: TGTGCCAGCAGGCAGGGGGAAGGATCACCCCTCCACTTT
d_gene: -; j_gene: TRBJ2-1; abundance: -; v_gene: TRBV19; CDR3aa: CASSMGTGVNEQFF; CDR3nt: TGTGCCAGTAGTATGGGCACCGGCGTCAATGAGCAGTTCTTC
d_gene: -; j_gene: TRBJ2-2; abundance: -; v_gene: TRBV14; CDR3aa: CASSQVRANTGELFF; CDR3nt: TGTGCCAGCAGCCAGGTACGGGCGAACACCGGGGAGCTGTTTTTT
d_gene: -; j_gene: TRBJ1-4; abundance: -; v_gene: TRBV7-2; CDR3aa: CASSSSQEFATNEKLFF; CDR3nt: TGTGCCAGCAGCTCCTCCCAGGAGTTTGCAACTAATGAAAAACTGTTTTTT